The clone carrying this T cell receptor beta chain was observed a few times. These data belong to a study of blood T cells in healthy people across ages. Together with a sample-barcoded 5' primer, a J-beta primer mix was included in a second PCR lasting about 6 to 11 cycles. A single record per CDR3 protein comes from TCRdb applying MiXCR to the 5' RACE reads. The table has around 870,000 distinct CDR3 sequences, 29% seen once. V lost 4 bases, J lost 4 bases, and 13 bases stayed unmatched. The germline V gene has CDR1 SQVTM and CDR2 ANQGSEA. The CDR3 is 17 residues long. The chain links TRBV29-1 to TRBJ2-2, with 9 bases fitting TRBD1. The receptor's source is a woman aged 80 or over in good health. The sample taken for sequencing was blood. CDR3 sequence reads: CSVGRGAGTGLTGELFF. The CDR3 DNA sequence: TGCAGCGTTGGGAGGGGTGCCGGGACAGGGCTCACCGGGGAGCTGTTTTTT.